A single sample gave rise to the 8 T cell receptor beta chains below, sequenced in a study of blood T cell repertoires in COVID-19. Profiling relied on immunoSEQ multiplex PCR, and the TCRdb table lists in-frame clones only, not all of them. Seen here are 140,000 to 150,000 clones, roughly 90% observed once, and the top ten hold about 2.3%. The sample consisted of peripheral blood. The receptor source for this set is a human donor in a cohort sampled during active COVID-19.

V gene TRBV4-1 combines with J gene TRBJ2-1; D remains unclear. V shed 4 bases and J shed 6 bases, with 19 bases lying between them. The CDR3 has 16 amino acids. CDR1 and CDR2 (germline): MGHRA, YSYEKL. In nucleotides, the CDR3 is TGCGCCAGCAGCCGAGTAGTCTCTCGGGTAGCCAATGAGCAGTTCTTC. It is translated as CASSRVVSRVANEQFF.

The rearrangement uses TRBV2 and TRBJ2-2, with 8 bases identical to TRBD2. CDR3 length: 14 residues. Unmatched junction bases numbered 6, after V lost 5 bases and J lost 7 bases. CDR1 and CDR2 from the germline V gene are SNHLY and FYNNEI. The CDR3 DNA follows: TGTGCCAGCAGTTTCAGAGCGGGAGTCGGGGAGCTGTTTTTT. Translating it yields CASSFRAGVGELFF.

The rearrangement links TRBV9 to TRBJ2-3, with 12 nucleotides matching TRBD2. Losses at the gene ends were 4 bases for V and 4 bases for J; bases not matched to a gene: 7. The CDR3 extends over 16 amino acids. Germline V CDR1 and CDR2: SGDLS, YYNGEE. CDR3 sequence: CASSIRLAGAADTQYF. The CDR3 region has the DNA TGTGCCAGCAGCATCCGACTAGCGGGAGCGGCAGATACGCAGTATTTT.

V and J are TRBV30 and TRBJ2-7; D is perhaps TRBD1 (5 bases). The CDR3 runs 13 residues. Germline V gene lookup returns CDR1 GTSNPN and CDR2 SVGIG (reference sequence). The V and J ends lost 1 base and 3 bases respectively, with 10 bases between them. Here the CDR3 reads CAWSEKGIYEQYF. For the CDR3, the DNA is TGTGCCTGGAGTGAAAAGGGGATCTACGAGCAGTACTTC.

V and J are TRBV19 and TRBJ2-2; 9 positions match TRBD1. Per germline, CDR1 LNHDA and CDR2 SQIVND (reference sequence). The CDR3 runs to 17 residues. V lost 7 bases and J lost 5; bases outside the gene matches: 14. Written as DNA, the CDR3 is TGTGCCAGTATCAATACGGGTGGGACAGGGAGAACCGGGGAGCTGTTTTTT. Protein: CASINTGGTGRTGELFF.

The chain has TRBV9 and TRBJ2-1; 9 nucleotides line up with TRBD1. This CDR3 has 15 amino acids. The ends lost 0 bases at V and 7 bases at J; junction bases unmatched: 5. The germline V gene has CDR1 SGDLS and CDR2 YYNGEE. CDR3 nucleotides: TGTGCCAGCAGCGTAGGGGGGACAGGGAATAATGAGCAGTTCTTC. Amino acid sequence: CASSVGGTGNNEQFF.

This clone was detected only a few times. V is TRBV18 and J is TRBJ1-1, with 9 bases identical to TRBD1. The CDR3 runs 17 residues. CDR1 and CDR2 from the germline V gene are KGHSH and LQKENI. With 3 bases clipped from V and 6 bases from J, the junction kept 14 bases outside the gene matches. The CDR3 protein is CASSPTRDRVGQAEAFF. As DNA, the CDR3 is TGTGCCAGCTCACCTACACGGGACAGGGTAGGGCAAGCTGAAGCTTTCTTT.

This chain links TRBV6-6 with TRBJ2-5; D is possibly TRBD1 (5 bases). The germline gives CDR1 MNHNY, CDR2 SVGAGI (reference sequence). V was pared by 8 bases and J by 2 bases, with 9 bases between. The CDR3 is 12 residues long. CDR3 amino acids: CASGRQQETQYF. The CDR3 DNA reads as TGTGCCAGCGGTAGACAGCAAGAGACCCAGTACTTC.